This record covers a single T cell receptor (beta chain). This specimen belongs to a study of monozygotic twins with inflammatory bowel disease. From whole blood, total RNA was isolated without any sorting of T cells. The CDR3 extends over 13 amino acids. TCRdb reanalyzed the 5' RACE reads and collapses them to one entry per CDR3 protein, without DNA. The sample shows about 380,000 distinct CDR3 sequences, and 2% to 3% sits with its ten largest clones. Sample: blood. V usage is TRBV12-3 or TRBV12-4 and J usage is TRBJ1-2; TCRdb proposes TRBD1, but this gene call is untestable without DNA. This sequence was found in a human donor with ulcerative colitis or Crohn's disease, or a healthy co-twin of an affected twin (not recorded which). The CDR3 sequence is CASSLSPSYGYTF.